Following are 2 T cell receptor beta chains from one sample sequenced in a study of cytomegalovirus exposure and HLA in healthy donors. The PCR used 60 Vbeta and 13 Jbeta primers. The assay was immunoSEQ multiplex PCR, and TCRdb's table has in-frame clones only and misses some. The table lists over 120,000 clones, 70% to 85% of them singletons, with around 1.5% in the top ten. Sequencing input: PBMCs. These receptors were obtained from a man aged 25 to 45 in good health and CMV-seropositive.

The chain joins TRBV2 to TRBJ2-7; a weak D match, TRBD2 (5 bases). The CDR3 totals 13 residues. Germline V gives CDR1 SNHLY, CDR2 FYNNEI. Trimming removed 6 bases from V and 3 bases from J, with 12 bases in between. CDR3 sequence (DNA): TGTGCCAGCAGCGCCGGACTCCTCTACGAGCAGTACTTC. Amino acid sequence: CASSAGLLYEQYF.

The V gene is TRBV6-5, the J gene TRBJ1-5; D is unresolved. With 0 bases removed from V and 6 bases from J, the gap between germline ends came to 12 bases. The CDR3 is made up of 15 amino acids. The germline V gene encodes CDR1 MNHEY and CDR2 SVGAGI. DNA for the CDR3: TGTGCCAGCAGTTACTCGAGCCCGTCAGGTCAGCCCCAGCATTTT. It yields the protein CASSYSSPSGQPQHF.